This entry lists 14 T cell receptor beta chains sequenced from one sample in a study of cytomegalovirus exposure and HLA in healthy donors. Amplification used 60 Vbeta primers and 13 Jbeta primers. Method: immunoSEQ multiplex PCR; TCRdb's copy keeps in-frame clones and lacks some. The sample holds about 190,000 clones, more than 70% seen once. Sequenced input: PBMCs. The source is a man aged 25-45 years in good health and CMV-seropositive.

The chain uses TRBV7-2 and TRBJ2-1; D might be TRBD2 (7 bases). Looked up from germline, CDR1 is SGHTA and CDR2 is FQGNSA. The ends were cut back, 7 bases at V and 7 bases at J, with 20 bases in the middle. CDR3 size: 15 residues. CDR3 nucleotides: TGTGCCAGCACCGGGGGGCGTGGCCATGGGAATGAGCAGTTCTTC. Translation: CASTGGRGHGNEQFF.

Notes on this clone: Compared with germline, one end of the junction differs, possibly owing to a read error. The sample holds other DNA sequences that translate to the same CDR3. The genes are TRBV19 and TRBJ1-1; 7 bases align to TRBD1. Germline lookup yields CDR1 LNHDA and CDR2 SQIVND (reference sequence). This CDR3 has 14 amino acids. CDR3 region: CASSTGQRNTEAFF. CDR3 nucleotide sequence: TGTGCCAGTAGCACGGGACAGAGGAACACTGAGGCTTTCTTT. The variable domain in full, completed from reference TRBV19 and TRBJ1-1, reads DGGITQSPKYLFRKEGQNVTLSCEQNLNHDAMYWYRQDPGQGLRLIYYSQIVNDFQKGDIAEGYSVSREKKESFPLTVTSAQKNPTAFYLCASSTGQRNTEAFFGQGTRLTVV.

The count of this clone is one. The genes are TRBV7-9 and TRBJ1-1; maybe TRBD1 (5 bases). Looked up from germline, CDR1 is SEHNR and CDR2 is FQNEAQ (reference sequence). V was cut by 5 bases and J by 1 base, with 11 bases left in between. The CDR3 contains 14 residues. The CDR3 spells CASSAGSANTEAFF. The CDR3, as DNA: TGTGCCAGCAGCGCAGGGTCCGCGAACACTGAAGCTTTCTTT.

This clone has just a few counts. The rearrangement joins TRBV2 to TRBJ1-2, with no clear D. Per germline, CDR1 SNHLY and CDR2 FYNNEI. The length of the CDR3 is 13 residues. Trimming removed 4 bases at V and 6 bases at J, with 12 bases between. In nucleotides, the CDR3 is TGTGCCAGCAGTGTTGGGCGCTCCGATGGCTACACCTTC. It yields the protein CASSVGRSDGYTF.

CDR3 DNA: TGTGCCAGCCGGTCCGCGGAGACCCAGTACTTC. Translation: CASRSAETQYF. The chain recombines TRBV7-9 with TRBJ2-5; D unresolved. The CDR3 extends over 11 amino acids. Per the germline V gene, CDR1 is SEHNR and CDR2 is FQNEAQ (reference sequence). V gave up 8 bases and J gave up 5 bases, with 9 bases separating them.

The chain couples TRBV7-9 to TRBJ2-7, with 7 bases that match TRBD1. The germline V gene has CDR1 SEHNR and CDR2 FQNEAQ (reference sequence). CDR3 size: 14 residues. With V trimmed by 4 bases and J by 6 bases, 9 bases remained unmatched. The CDR3 nucleotides are TGTGCCAGCAGCTCGCCGGGACAGCCTTCCGAGCAGTACTTC. Residues: CASSSPGQPSEQYF.

The J gene is TRBJ2-7, the V gene TRBV7-3; TRBD2 agrees at 7 bases. The V segment lost 4 bases and the J segment 0 bases; nucleotides outside the gene matches: 9. Germline-derived CDR1 and CDR2 are SGHTA and FQGTGA. The CDR3 contains 16 residues. The CDR3, as DNA: TGTGCCAGCAGCTCCGGGGCTAGCGGACACTCCTACGAGCAGTACTTC. Protein product: CASSSGASGHSYEQYF.

The chain couples TRBV29-1 to TRBJ1-2; a possible D gene is TRBD1 (6 bases). The CDR3 sequence is 12 residues long. Trimming removed 6 bases from V and 4 bases from J, with 12 bases in between. Germline-derived CDR1 and CDR2 are SQVTM and ANQGSEA. The CDR3 DNA follows: TGCAGCGTCCAGGACAGATTCTATGGCTACACCTTC. Encoded protein: CSVQDRFYGYTF.

The chain links TRBV7-8 to TRBJ2-1; 11 bases match TRBD2. This CDR3 has 16 amino acids. Germline CDR1 and CDR2: SGHVS and FQNEAQ. Germline trimming cut 1 base from V and 6 bases from J; bases unmatched to any gene: 5. Here the CDR3 reads CASSLGVLAGGNEQFF. The CDR3 region has the DNA TGTGCCAGCAGCTTAGGGGTCCTAGCGGGGGGCAATGAGCAGTTCTTC.

This clone was observed a single time. The chain employs TRBV28 and TRBJ2-3; 7 nucleotides match TRBD2. The V gene end was trimmed by 7 bases and the J gene end by 1 base; junction bases not matched to a gene: 8. This CDR3 is built from 15 residues. Germline CDR1 and CDR2: MDHEN and SYDVKM. CDR3 sequence reads: CASTSRGVRTDTQYF. The CDR3, as DNA: TGTGCCAGCACTTCCCGGGGGGTCCGCACAGATACGCAGTATTTT.

This clone was seen only once. CDR3 in amino acids: CASSLTSGINNEQFF. DNA of the CDR3: TGTGCCAGCAGCTTGACTAGCGGGATAAACAATGAGCAGTTCTTC. The chain has TRBV7-2 and TRBJ2-1; 11 bases line up with TRBD2. The J segment lost 5 bases and the V segment lost 3 bases, leaving 3 bases of the junction unmatched. The CDR3 has 15 amino acids. The germline V gene has CDR1 SGHTA and CDR2 FQGNSA.

A single count supports this clone. V and J are TRBV6-1 and TRBJ2-2; possibly TRBD1 for D (5 bases). This CDR3 region has 16 residues. V gave up 0 bases and J gave up 4 bases, with 12 bases separating them. Germline V gene sequence: CDR1 MNHNS, CDR2 SASEGT. The CDR3 DNA follows: TGTGCCAGCAGTGAAGCGCCAGGGATCGTCACCGGGGAGCTGTTTTTT. Translating gives CASSEAPGIVTGELFF.

Details on this clone: Additional DNA sequences in this sample encode the identical CDR3. The chain recombines TRBV13 with TRBJ2-3, with a tentative D call TRBD2 (5 bases). Germline V gene lookup returns CDR1 PRHDT and CDR2 FYEKMQ (reference sequence). The CDR3 totals 16 residues. Trimming cost V 3 bases and J 2 bases, with 15 bases left between them. CDR3 DNA: TGTGCCAGCAGCTTGGGGAAGGGAGCGGCCACAGATACGCAGTATTTT. Its protein product is CASSLGKGAATDTQYF.

The rearrangement joins TRBV2 to TRBJ2-3; TRBD1 aligns across 7 bases. Trimming took 6 bases from V and 2 from J; bases not matched to a gene: 5. The CDR3 extends over 14 amino acids. Looked up from germline, CDR1 is SNHLY and CDR2 is FYNNEI. CDR3 sequence reads: CASRKGQITDTQYF. The CDR3 region has the DNA TGTGCCAGCAGAAAGGGACAGATCACAGATACGCAGTATTTT.